This TCR beta chain was sequenced during a study of monozygotic twins with inflammatory bowel disease. Whole-study results and caveats: Discordant twins had repertoire similarity that did not differ from that of concordant twins, possibly from limited power. Researchers report that IBD patients shared fewer clonotypes with others than healthy twins, especially amid disease activity. Against healthy co-twins, IBD patients had lower TCRbeta diversity (measured by inverse Simpson).

Skipping T cell sorting, the study isolated total RNA directly from whole blood. Remarks on this clonotype: Its antigen is as yet unknown.

Germline V gives CDR1 SQVTM, CDR2 ANQGSEA. The CDR3 is made up of 15 amino acids. For each CDR3 protein, TCRdb gives one entry from its re-call of the 5' RACE reads, without DNA. This table lists fewer than 550,000 distinct CDR3 sequences. The source material was blood. This sequence was found in a human donor with ulcerative colitis or Crohn's disease, or a healthy co-twin of an affected twin (not recorded which). The chain is built from TRBV29-1 and TRBJ1-2; as DNA is missing, the TRBD1 call by TCRdb cannot be tested. CDR3: CSVEDREGGSYGYTF.